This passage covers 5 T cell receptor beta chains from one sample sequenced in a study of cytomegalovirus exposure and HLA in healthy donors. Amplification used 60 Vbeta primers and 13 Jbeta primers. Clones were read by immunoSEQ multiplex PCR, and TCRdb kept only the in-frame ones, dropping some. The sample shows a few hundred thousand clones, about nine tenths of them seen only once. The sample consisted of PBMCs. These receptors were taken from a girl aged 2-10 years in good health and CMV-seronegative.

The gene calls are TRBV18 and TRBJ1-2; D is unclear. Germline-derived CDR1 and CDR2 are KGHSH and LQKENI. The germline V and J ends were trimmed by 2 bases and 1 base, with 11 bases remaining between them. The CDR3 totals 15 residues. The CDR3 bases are TGTGCCAGCTCACCATCTTCCCGGGATAACTATGGCTACACCTTC. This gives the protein CASSPSSRDNYGYTF.

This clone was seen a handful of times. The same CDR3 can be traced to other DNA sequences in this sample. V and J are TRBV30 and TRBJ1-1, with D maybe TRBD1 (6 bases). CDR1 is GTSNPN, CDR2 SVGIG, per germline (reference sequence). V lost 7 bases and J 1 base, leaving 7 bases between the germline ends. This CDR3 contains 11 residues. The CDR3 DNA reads TGTGCCTTACAGGGGAACACTGAAGCTTTCTTT. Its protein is CALQGNTEAFF.

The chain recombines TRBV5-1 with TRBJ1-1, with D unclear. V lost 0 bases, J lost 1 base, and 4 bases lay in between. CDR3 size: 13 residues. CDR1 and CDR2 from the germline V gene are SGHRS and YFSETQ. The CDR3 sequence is CASSLAENTEAFF. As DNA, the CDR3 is TGCGCCAGCAGCTTGGCAGAGAACACTGAAGCTTTCTTT.

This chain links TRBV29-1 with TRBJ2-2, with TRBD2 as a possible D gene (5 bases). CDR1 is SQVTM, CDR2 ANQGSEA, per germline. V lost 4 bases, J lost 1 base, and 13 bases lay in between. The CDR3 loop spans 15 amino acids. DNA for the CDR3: TGCAGCGTTGTGGGCGGGCCGCTGAACACCGGGGAGCTGTTTTTT. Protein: CSVVGGPLNTGELFF.

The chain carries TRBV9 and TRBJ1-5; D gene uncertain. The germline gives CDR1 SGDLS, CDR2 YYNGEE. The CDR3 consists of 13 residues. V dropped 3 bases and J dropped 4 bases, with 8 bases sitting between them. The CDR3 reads CASSGGSNQPQHF. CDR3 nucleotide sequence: TGTGCCAGCAGCGGAGGGAGTAATCAGCCCCAGCATTTT.